The 25 T cell receptor beta chains listed next were all sequenced from one sample in a study of T cells in women clearing cervical HPV infection. Method: immunoSEQ multiplex PCR; TCRdb's copy keeps in-frame clones and lacks some. Listed are about 40,000 clones; under 8% falls within the top ten. The sample taken for sequencing was blood buffy coat. The receptor set was obtained from a woman aged 18 to 75 with a cervical HPV16 infection that either progressed to CIN3+ or cleared (not recorded which).

The sequenced part of the CDR3 DNA is TGTGCCAGCAGCTTAGGACAGGGGTACGGC. Translating gives CASSLGQGYG. The whole CDR3 reads CASSLGQGYGYTF. This chain connects TRBV7-9 to TRBJ1-2, with 8 bases aligning to TRBD1. The CDR3 end is not reached by the read, which stops 3 residues before it; the germline J gene fills it in. CDR3 length: 13 residues. The germline V gene encodes CDR1 SEHNR and CDR2 FQNEAQ (reference sequence).

CDR3 loop: CASRRDLSNQPQYF. CDR3 DNA (partial): TGTGCCAGCAGGAGGGACTTGAGCAATCAGCCG. This chain joins TRBV2 and TRBJ2-3, with D possibly matching TRBD2 (6 bases). The sequence runs out 3 residues before the end of the CDR3; the remainder is reconstructed from the germline J gene. Germline V CDR1 and CDR2: SNHLY, FYNNEI. The CDR3 totals 14 residues.

On this clone itself: The read terminates 3 residues before the CDR3 end, so the remaining end is supplied by the germline J gene. The J gene is TRBJ1-2, the V gene TRBV7-9; 9 bases fit TRBD1. The germline V gene has CDR1 SEHNR and CDR2 FQNEAQ (reference sequence). There are 14 residues in the CDR3. CDR3 sequence: CASTRDRETDTYTF. The sequenced part of the CDR3 DNA is TGTGCCAGCACCCGGGACAGGGAAACAGATACC.

In regard to this clone: The CDR3 end lies 3 residues beyond the end of the read and is filled in from the germline J gene. The rearrangement uses TRBV7-9 and TRBJ1-1, with TRBD1 identical over 7 bases. J lost 7 bases, V lost 5 bases, and 7 bases had no gene match. CDR1 SEHNR and CDR2 FQNEAQ come from the germline V gene (reference sequence). The CDR3 is 13 residues long. The CDR3 spells CASSPGQVVEAFF. CDR3 bases read: TGTGCCAGCAGCCCTGGACAGGTCGTTGAA.

Worth noting for this clone: The missing CDR3 end, 3 residues past where the read stops, is filled in from the germline J gene. This chain links TRBV19 with TRBJ2-3, with D perhaps TRBD1 (6 bases). The CDR3 spans 13 residues. CDR1 and CDR2 from the germline V gene are LNHDA and SQIVND (reference sequence). The CDR3 DNA, read in part, is TGTGCCAGTAGTTCGGGACACAATCAGCCG. This codes for CASSSGHNQP. The CDR3 reads in full as CASSSGHNQPQYF.

Remarks on this clone: The read ends 3 residues before the CDR3 terminus; that terminus is restored from the germline J gene. This sequence joins TRBV5-5 and TRBJ2-1, with 8 bases aligning to TRBD2. J was trimmed by 5 bases and V by 5 bases; bases with no gene match: 9. Germline V gene lookup returns CDR1 SGHKS and CDR2 YYEKEE (reference sequence). CDR3 size: 15 residues. The DNA read from the CDR3 is TGTGCCAGCAGTTACCTCGCGGGGGGCAACAATGAG. Amino acid sequence: CASSYLAGGNNE. From start to end, the CDR3 is CASSYLAGGNNEQFF.

Turning to this clone: The DNA ends 3 residues before the CDR3 does, and the rest of the CDR3 is filled in from the germline J gene. The chain is built from TRBV4-1 and TRBJ1-4; 10 bases align to TRBD1. Losses at the gene ends were 3 bases for V and 2 bases for J; bases not matched to a gene: 9. Germline-derived CDR1 and CDR2 are MGHRA and YSYEKL. CDR3 length equals 18 residues. CDR3 sequence: CASSQGQGIPTTNEKLFF. Incomplete CDR3 DNA: TGCGCCAGCAGCCAGGGACAGGGGATCCCTACTACTAATGAAAAA.

A note on this clone: Read coverage stops 3 residues before the CDR3 terminus; the germline J gene supplies the remainder. J is TRBJ1-2 and V is TRBV7-9, with 10 bases that match TRBD1. The germline V gene has CDR1 SEHNR and CDR2 FQNEAQ (reference sequence). The CDR3 is 15 amino acids. The CDR3 sequence: CASSPSQDRGIDYTF. The DNA read from the CDR3 is TGTGCCAGCAGCCCAAGCCAGGACAGGGGGATCGAC.

The sequenced CDR3 bases are TGCGCCAGCAGCTTGGGGGACAATTCACCG. It specifies CASSLGDNSP. The whole CDR3 region reads CASSLGDNSPLFF. This chain joins TRBV5-1 and TRBJ2-2; D might be TRBD1 (6 bases). The read stops 3 residues short of the end of the CDR3; the missing end is completed from the germline J gene. This CDR3 comprises 13 residues. Germline V lookup: CDR1 SGHRS, CDR2 YFSETQ.

Details on this clone: The read ends 3 residues early relative to the CDR3; the germline J gene fills the gap. J is TRBJ2-3 and V is TRBV20-1; D is uncertain. CDR1 is DFQATT, CDR2 SNEGSKA, per germline (reference sequence). The CDR3 has 13 amino acids. The CDR3 loop is CSATTEAQETQYF. The CDR3 DNA, read in part, is TGCAGTGCTACAACAGAAGCCCAAGAGACG.

Comment on this clone: The CDR3 end lies 3 residues beyond the end of the read and is filled in from the germline J gene. This rearrangement joins TRBV20-1 to TRBJ2-4; 10 nucleotides match TRBD1. In germline, CDR1 is DFQATT, CDR2 SNEGSKA (reference sequence). The length of the CDR3 is 13 residues. The DNA read from the CDR3 is TGCAGTGCTGCGGGACAGGGGAGCTATGGT. Its protein product is CSAAGQGSYG. The whole CDR3 reads CSAAGQGSYGQYF.

Note on this clone: The read ends 3 residues shy of where the CDR3 ends; the end is completed using the germline J gene. The chain couples TRBV5-1 to TRBJ2-2; TRBD1 matches at 9 bases. The germline V gene encodes CDR1 SGHRS and CDR2 YFSETQ. The CDR3 is made up of 15 amino acids. The CDR3 reads CASSLDRGRGEKLFF. The sequenced CDR3 bases are TGCGCCAGCAGCTTGGACAGGGGGCGAGGCGAAAAG.

Comments on this clone: The read terminates 3 residues before the CDR3 end, so the remaining end is supplied by the germline J gene. The chain combines TRBV5-4 with TRBJ1-4, with D possibly being TRBD1 (6 bases). Germline CDR1 reads SGHNT; CDR2 reads YYREEE (reference sequence). The CDR3 loop spans 14 amino acids. V was shortened by 0 bases and J by 7 bases, with 10 bases between the two germline ends. The CDR3 loop is CASSLDQGREKLFF. The sequenced CDR3 bases are TGTGCCAGCAGCTTGGATCAGGGGCGTGAAAAA.

As for this clone: Coverage ceases 3 residues before the CDR3 finishes, and the germline J gene fills in the end. The chain recombines TRBV5-6 with TRBJ2-2; tentatively, D is TRBD2 (6 bases). The CDR3 runs to 14 residues. The V gene's germline CDR1 is SGHDT and CDR2 YYEEEE. CDR3 sequence: CASSTDGGDSPLFF. Incomplete CDR3 DNA: TGTGCCAGCAGCACTGACGGGGGTGATTCACCG.

With regard to this clone: The read ends 3 residues shy of where the CDR3 ends; the end is completed using the germline J gene. The chain joins TRBV5-8 to TRBJ1-1, with D possibly TRBD1 on 6 matching bases. Germline CDR1 and CDR2: SGHTS and YDEGEE. V shed 2 bases and J shed 1 base, with 9 bases lying between them. This CDR3 has 14 residues. The DNA read from the CDR3 is TGTGCCAGCAGCTTTCCGGGACAGAACACTGAA. Its translation: CASSFPGQNTE. In full, the CDR3 reads CASSFPGQNTEAFF.

Comments on this clone: A junction boundary mismatches the germline segment, possibly from a read error. Read sequence stops 3 residues before the CDR3 end, and the germline J gene provides the missing end. This CDR3 is also generated by other DNA sequences in the sample. The rearrangement joins TRBV20-1 to TRBJ1-3, with D unclear. The germline CDR1 and CDR2 sequences are DFQATT and SNEGSKA (reference sequence). The CDR3 spans 14 residues. The CDR3 protein is CSASGVKSGNTIYF. The sequenced part of the CDR3 DNA is TGCAGTGCTAGCGGGGTGAAATCTGGAAACACT.

In the case of this clone: The CDR3 extends 3 residues past the end of the read, so its final part is completed from the germline J gene. The J gene is TRBJ2-2, the V gene TRBV19; TRBD1 might be the D (5 bases). This CDR3 has 14 residues. Germline CDR1 and CDR2: LNHDA and SQIVND (reference sequence). CDR3 sequence: CASSMAEQVSPLFF. The DNA read from the CDR3 is TGTGCCAGTAGTATGGCAGAACAGGTTTCACCG.

Notes on this clone: The observed sequence ends 3 residues before the CDR3 terminus, with the missing tail filled in from the germline J gene. The chain couples TRBV7-2 to TRBJ1-1; D unresolved. CDR3 length: 13 amino acids. V was trimmed by 1 base and J by 4 bases, leaving 7 bases between them. Per the germline V gene, CDR1 is SGHTA and CDR2 is FQGNSA. This CDR3 reads CASSLGAITEAFF. Incomplete CDR3 DNA: TGTGCCAGCAGCTTAGGGGCGATCACTGAA.

As for this clone: The read is 3 residues too short to cover the CDR3 end, so that end is filled in from the germline J gene. This rearrangement joins TRBV5-1 to TRBJ1-2; tentatively, D is TRBD1 (5 bases). Trimming removed 1 base from V and 6 bases from J, with 10 bases in between. This CDR3 region has 13 residues. Germline V gene sequence: CDR1 SGHRS, CDR2 YFSETQ. Incomplete CDR3 DNA: TGCGCCAGCAGCTTGCAGGGTGTGGATGGC. This gives the protein CASSLQGVDG. The full CDR3 protein is CASSLQGVDGYTF.

CDR3 protein: CASSIKGQATSPLFF. Partial CDR3 DNA: TGTGCCAGTAGTATAAAGGGACAGGCGACTTCACCA. The rearrangement links TRBV19 to TRBJ1-4; 8 nucleotides agree with TRBD1. The DNA ends 3 residues before the CDR3 does, and the rest of the CDR3 is filled in from the germline J gene. Germline V lookup: CDR1 LNHDA, CDR2 SQIVND (reference sequence). The CDR3 contains 15 residues. The whole variable domain, filled in from reference TRBV19 and TRBJ1-4, reads DGGITQSPKYLFRKEGQNVTLSCEQNLNHDAMYWYRQDPGQGLRLIYYSQIVNDFQKGDIAEGYSVSREKKESFPLTVTSAQKNPTAFYLCASSIKGQATSPLFFGSGTQLSVL.

Concerning this clone: The DNA ends 3 residues before the CDR3 does, and the rest of the CDR3 is filled in from the germline J gene. V gene TRBV11-2 combines with J gene TRBJ2-2; D ambiguous. CDR1 is SGHAT, CDR2 FQNNGV, per germline. This CDR3 region has 12 residues. With 2 bases removed from V and 6 bases from J, the gap between germline ends came to 4 bases. CDR3 sequence reads: CASSLIAGELFF. The sequenced part of the CDR3 DNA is TGTGCCAGCAGCTTAATAGCCGGGGAG.

Comments on this clone: One end of the junction varies from germline; a read error may be responsible. The read ends 3 residues before the CDR3 terminus; that terminus is restored from the germline J gene. This same CDR3 is encoded by further DNA sequences in the sample. The chain employs TRBV6-1 and TRBJ1-3; tentative D call: TRBD1 (5 bases). Germline V gene sequence: CDR1 MNHNS, CDR2 SASEGT. CDR3 length: 14 amino acids. This CDR3 is CASSEGGRRNTIYF. CDR3 DNA (partial): TGTGCCAGCAGTGAGGGGGGGAGACGAAACACA.

The sequenced part of the CDR3 DNA is TGTGCCAGCAGTTCCCCCCGTAGATCTGGAAACACC. Protein product: CASSSPRRSGNT. The full CDR3 protein reads CASSSPRRSGNTIYF. The V and J genes are TRBV28 and TRBJ1-3; D call uncertain. The read comes to an end 3 residues before the CDR3 does, leaving the germline J gene to fill in the end. The CDR3 consists of 15 residues. CDR1 is MDHEN, CDR2 SYDVKM, per germline. The V end lost 4 bases, the J end lost 1 base, and 11 bases lay between the germline ends.

About this clone: The read is 3 residues too short to cover the CDR3 end, so that end is filled in from the germline J gene. This sequence joins TRBV19 and TRBJ2-7; TRBD2 matches 7 bases. CDR1 and CDR2 (germline): LNHDA, SQIVND (reference sequence). The length of the CDR3 is 15 residues. Unmatched junction bases numbered 7, after V lost 2 bases and J lost 3 bases. CDR3 amino acids: CASSINFGGGYEQYF. CDR3 bases read: TGTGCCAGTAGTATAAACTTTGGCGGGGGCTACGAG. The full variable domain, completed using reference TRBV19 and TRBJ2-7, is DGGITQSPKYLFRKEGQNVTLSCEQNLNHDAMYWYRQDPGQGLRLIYYSQIVNDFQKGDIAEGYSVSREKKESFPLTVTSAQKNPTAFYLCASSINFGGGYEQYFGPGTRLTVT.

Of note for this clone: The read terminates 3 residues ahead of where the CDR3 ends, so the germline J gene completes it. This chain joins TRBV7-9 and TRBJ1-1; D possibly corresponds to TRBD1 (5 bases). The CDR3 consists of 15 residues. Per the germline V gene, CDR1 is SEHNR and CDR2 is FQNEAQ (reference sequence). V dropped 4 bases and J dropped 4 bases, with 16 bases sitting between them. The CDR3 DNA, read in part, is TGTGCCAGCAGCTACCGGACAACGGAGGGCACTGAA. Translation gives CASSYRTTEGTE. The whole CDR3 reads CASSYRTTEGTEAFF.